Below are 5 T cell receptor beta chains sequenced from a single sample in a study of blood T cell repertoires in COVID-19. This table comes from immunoSEQ multiplex PCR, and its TCRdb copy is limited to in-frame clones, with some not included. The sample lists 150,000 to 200,000 clones, 80% to 85% occurring once. Sequenced sample: PBMCs or T cells enriched from blood (not recorded which). The source of these receptors is a woman aged 45-60 years who had recovered from COVID-19.

The rearrangement joins TRBV9 to TRBJ2-7; D is possibly TRBD2 (5 bases). The CDR3 sequence is 13 residues long. V was shortened by 4 bases and J by 2 bases, with 10 bases between the two germline ends. Germline CDR1 SGDLS, CDR2 YYNGEE. The CDR3 reads CASSLDGTYEQYF. The CDR3, as DNA: TGTGCCAGCAGCTTGGACGGGACCTACGAGCAGTACTTC.

V usage is TRBV19 and J usage is TRBJ1-6; D is undetermined. V shed 3 bases and J shed 8 bases, with 14 bases lying between them. Per germline, CDR1 LNHDA and CDR2 SQIVND (reference sequence). This CDR3 is built from 15 residues. The CDR3, as DNA: TGTGCCAGTAGTATCCAGAGGGAGAGGCATTCACCCCTCCACTTT. Residues: CASSIQRERHSPLHF.

V usage is TRBV3-1 (or the pseudogene TRBV3-2) and J usage is TRBJ2-7; D call uncertain. CDR3 size: 12 residues. Germline loops: CDR1 LGHDT, CDR2 YNNKEL (reference sequence). The V and J ends lost 3 bases and 5 bases respectively, with 8 bases between them. The CDR3 spells CASSHPLHEQYF. CDR3 nucleotides: TGTGCCAGCAGCCACCCCCTCCACGAGCAGTACTTC.

The chain has TRBV7-2 and TRBJ1-5, with 9 bases that match TRBD1. CDR1 and CDR2 (germline): SGHTA, FQGNSA. Unmatched junction bases numbered 7, after V lost 1 base and J lost 6 bases. The CDR3 runs to 16 residues. The CDR3 DNA follows: TGTGCCAGCAGCTTAGAGCGGGGGACAGGGCGTCAGCCCCAGCATTTT. This codes for CASSLERGTGRQPQHF.

The CDR3 here is CASSTDRVGTGNTIYF. DNA of the CDR3: TGTGCCAGCAGCACTGACAGGGTGGGGACTGGAAACACCATATATTTT. The J gene is TRBJ1-3, the V gene TRBV5-4; 7 positions match TRBD1. Germline CDR1 reads SGHNT; CDR2 reads YYREEE (reference sequence). The CDR3 spans 16 residues. The J segment lost 2 bases and the V segment lost 4 bases, leaving 9 bases of the junction unmatched.